This T cell receptor beta chain came from a study of cytotoxic CD8 clonotypes in ibrutinib-treated CLL. At the level of the study: Responses: approximately 25 partial, 2 complete; after median 68 months, roughly 14 stayed remitted, 12 progressed.

The repertoire was sequenced with immunoSEQ multiplex PCR; TCRdb's copy has only in-frame clones and lacks some. The sample yields around 160,000 clones, 70% to 90% seen once. Concerning this clone: No antigen is known for it.

CDR1 and CDR2 (germline): SGHDT, YYEEEE. This CDR3 has 13 amino acids. Trimming stripped 4 bases from V and 6 bases from J, with 13 bases between. Notes on the study in general: Samples from sustained-remission and progressing patients were taken at different times.

The chain links TRBV5-6 to TRBJ1-2, with a tentative D call TRBD1 (6 bases). The origin of this receptor is a human donor with chronic lymphocytic leukemia. The sequencing here drew on PBMCs, taken at disease progression, from a patient treated with ibrutinib. Written as DNA, the CDR3 is TGTGCCAGCAGCGATGGGACAATGAATGGCTACACCTTC. Its translation is CASSDGTMNGYTF.